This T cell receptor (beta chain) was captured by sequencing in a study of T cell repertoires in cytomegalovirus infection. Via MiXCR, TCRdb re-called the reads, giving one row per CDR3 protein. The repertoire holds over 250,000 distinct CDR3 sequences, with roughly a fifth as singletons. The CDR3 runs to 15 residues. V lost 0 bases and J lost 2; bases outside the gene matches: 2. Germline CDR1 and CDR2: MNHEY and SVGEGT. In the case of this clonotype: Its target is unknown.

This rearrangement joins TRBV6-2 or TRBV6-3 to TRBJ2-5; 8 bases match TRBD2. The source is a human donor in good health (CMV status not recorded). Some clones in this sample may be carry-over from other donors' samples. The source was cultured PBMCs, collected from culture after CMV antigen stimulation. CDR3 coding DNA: TGTGCCAGCAGTTACTCTAGCGGGAAGCAAGAGACCCAGTACTTC. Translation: CASSYSSGKQETQYF.